These T cell receptor beta chains were read from a single sample in a study of blood T cell repertoires in COVID-19. Libraries were prepared by immunoSEQ multiplex PCR; TCRdb keeps only in-frame clonotypes and omits some of them. Seen here are about 95,000 clones, 84% observed once, and the top ten hold approximately 22%. The specimen sequenced was peripheral blood. The receptors shown here come from a human donor in a cohort sampled during active COVID-19. CDR3s include the opening cysteine and the closing phenylalanine or tryptophan. A D gene is named only where the DNA matches it firmly. Some rows have no size entry. The others give once, few or many, or a class for an expanded clone.

TRBV28	-	-	TRBJ1-3	CASTDRTSSGNTIYF	TGTGCCAGCACCGACAGGACGTCCTCTGGAAACACCATATATTTT
TRBV14	TRBD2	-	TRBJ2-5	CASSQDWTSGGQTQYF	TGTGCCAGCAGCCAAGACTGGACTAGCGGGGGGCAGACCCAGTACTTC
TRBV7-2	-	-	TRBJ1-6	CASSLRDMPNSPLHF	TGTGCCAGCAGCTTACGGGACATGCCTAATTCACCCCTCCACTTT
TRBV18	TRBD1	once	TRBJ1-4	CASRSGQNEKLFF	TGTGCCAGCCGGTCGGGACAGAATGAAAAACTGTTTTTT
TRBV5-5	TRBD1	-	TRBJ1-3	CASSRQGSGNTIYF	TGTGCCAGCAGCCGACAGGGATCTGGAAACACCATATATTTT
TRBV27	TRBD2	-	TRBJ2-2	CASSNRLAGGNTGELFF	TGTGCCAGCAGTAATCGGCTAGCGGGGGGGAACACCGGGGAGCTGTTTTTT
TRBV9	-	-	TRBJ2-7	CASSPQGGADYEQYF	TGTGCCAGCAGCCCCCAGGGGGGAGCTGACTACGAGCAGTACTTC
TRBV15	-	-	TRBJ2-1	CATSSTVLLYNEQFF	TGTGCCACCAGCAGTACAGTGCTATTATACAATGAGCAGTTCTTC
TRBV5-5	-	-	TRBJ2-3	CASSLRSPNTDTQYF	TGTGCCAGCAGCTTGAGAAGCCCCAACACAGATACGCAGTATTTT
TRBV9	TRBD2	-	TRBJ2-7	CASQPPSGSNEQYF	TGTGCCAGCCAACCCCCAAGCGGGAGTAACGAGCAGTACTTC
TRBV6-1	TRBD2	-	TRBJ2-1	CASSEFGVLAGSYNEQFF	TGTGCCAGCAGTGAATTCGGGGTCCTAGCGGGATCCTACAATGAGCAGTTCTTC
TRBV28	-	-	TRBJ1-2	CASQDRTYGYTF	TGTGCCAGCCAGGACAGAACTTATGGCTACACCTTC
TRBV9	TRBD1	-	TRBJ1-3	CASSVDQGQGNTIYF	TGTGCCAGCAGCGTAGATCAGGGACAGGGAAACACCATATATTTT
TRBV10-3	TRBD1	-	TRBJ1-2	CAISWTGAAYGYTF	TGTGCCATCAGCTGGACAGGGGCCGCTTATGGCTACACCTTC
TRBV28	TRBD1	-	TRBJ1-2	CASSSGGGYYGYTF	TGTGCCAGCAGTTCAGGGGGCGGATATTATGGCTACACCTTC
TRBV28	-	-	TRBJ1-5	CASSLSVSNQPQHF	TGTGCCAGCAGTTTGTCGGTAAGCAATCAGCCCCAGCATTTT
TRBV27	TRBD1	-	TRBJ2-5	CASSATGKETQYF	TGTGCCAGCAGTGCGACAGGGAAAGAGACCCAGTACTTC
TRBV10-3	-	-	TRBJ1-2	CAISESPAKGERGGYTF	TGTGCCATCAGTGAGTCCCCCGCGAAGGGGGAAAGAGGTGGCTACACCTTC
TRBV5-6	TRBD2	-	TRBJ2-7	CASSLGTGLAGSYEQYF	TGTGCCAGCAGCTTGGGCACCGGACTAGCGGGGAGCTACGAGCAGTACTTC
TRBV6-5	-	-	TRBJ1-6	CATLGQLNSPLHF	TGTGCCACCCTAGGACAGCTAAATTCACCCCTCCACTTT
TRBV7-9	TRBD1	-	TRBJ2-5	CASSLGDRRTEQETQYF	TGTGCCAGCAGCTTGGGGGACAGGAGGACCGAACAAGAGACCCAGTACTTC
TRBV7-7	-	-	TRBJ2-7	CASSLIGPSPTLPFVQYF	TGTGCTAGCAGCTTAATAGGTCCTAGCCCTACCCTCCCTTTCGTGCAGTACTTC
TRBV5-4	-	-	TRBJ2-5	CASSPDRKETQYF	TGTGCCAGCAGCCCGGACAGAAAAGAGACCCAGTACTTC
TRBV18	-	-	TRBJ1-2	CASSPLQAPDFGYTF	TGTGCCAGCTCACCACTCCAGGCCCCCGATTTTGGCTACACCTTC
TRBV5-1	-	-	TRBJ1-2	CASSLGDNYGYTF	TGCGCCAGCAGCTTAGGGGATAACTATGGCTACACCTTC
TRBV3-1/TRBV3-2	TRBD1	-	TRBJ2-7	CASSLQGLLNEQYF	TGTGCCAGCAGCCTACAGGGGCTACTTAACGAGCAGTACTTC
TRBV28	TRBD2	-	TRBJ2-1	CASSSKLTSGRTSSYNEQFF	TGTGCCAGCAGTTCCAAATTGACTAGCGGGCGAACCAGCTCCTACAATGAGCAGTTCTTC
TRBV18	-	-	TRBJ1-1	CASSPLTLANTEAFF	TGTGCCAGCTCACCGCTGACCTTAGCGAACACTGAAGCTTTCTTT
TRBV5-1	TRBD1	-	TRBJ2-5	CASSLRQGAWETQYF	TGCGCCAGCAGCTTGAGGCAGGGGGCTTGGGAGACCCAGTACTTC
TRBV28	-	-	TRBJ1-5	CASSTRILPGNQPQHF	TGTGCCAGCAGTACCCGTATACTCCCTGGCAATCAGCCCCAGCATTTT
TRBV5-1	-	-	TRBJ1-1	CASSSDTLNTEAFF	TGCGCCAGCAGCTCGGACACGCTGAACACTGAAGCTTTCTTT
TRBV7-2	TRBD1	-	TRBJ1-2	CASSSGRQGAMRGYTF	TGTGCCAGCAGCTCCGGACGACAGGGGGCAATGAGGGGCTACACCTTC
TRBV4-2	TRBD2	-	TRBJ2-1	CASSRGLGENEQFF	TGTGCCAGCAGCCGGGGACTAGGGGAGAATGAGCAGTTCTTC
TRBV24-1	TRBD1	-	TRBJ2-3	CATSDRDRGLSTDTQYF	TGTGCCACCAGTGACAGGGACAGGGGGCTTAGCACAGATACGCAGTATTTT
TRBV9	-	-	TRBJ2-1	CASSPRLVAGLNEQFF	TGTGCCAGCAGCCCCCGACTAGTTGCTGGTCTCAATGAGCAGTTCTTC
TRBV5-1	TRBD1	-	TRBJ1-5	CASSLEGAPYQPQHF	TGCGCCAGCAGCTTGGAGGGGGCCCCGTATCAGCCCCAGCATTTT
TRBV24-1	TRBD1	-	TRBJ2-1	CATSGGQGVYNEQFF	TGTGCCACCAGTGGGGGACAGGGAGTCTACAATGAGCAGTTCTTC
TRBV6-5	TRBD1	-	TRBJ2-1	CASSRQGGHEQFF	TGTGCCAGCAGCAGACAGGGGGGCCATGAGCAGTTCTTC
TRBV6-4	-	few	TRBJ1-2	CASSDGRGFGYTF	TGTGCCAGCAGTGACGGCAGGGGTTTTGGCTACACCTTC
TRBV7-2	-	once	TRBJ1-3	CASSLVPGAGAGNTIYF	TGTGCCAGCAGCTTAGTCCCCGGGGCGGGGGCGGGAAACACCATATATTTT
TRBV7-9	-	-	TRBJ2-3	CASSPSQGRDTDTQYF	TGTGCCAGCAGCCCGTCACAGGGGCGGGATACAGATACGCAGTATTTT
TRBV28	-	-	TRBJ1-2	CASSFLNYGYTF	TGTGCCAGCAGTTTCCTTAACTATGGCTACACCTTC
TRBV5-6	TRBD1	-	TRBJ1-5	CASSLGRGQGYNQPQHF	TGTGCCAGCAGCTTGGGAAGGGGACAGGGGTACAATCAGCCCCAGCATTTT
TRBV14	TRBD2	-	TRBJ2-1	CASSQGPLAGFDEQFF	TGTGCCAGCAGCCAAGGGCCCCTAGCGGGTTTCGATGAGCAGTTCTTC
TRBV19	-	-	TRBJ1-1	CASSLGGGTEAFF	TGTGCCAGTAGTTTAGGGGGAGGCACTGAAGCTTTCTTT
TRBV5-1	-	-	TRBJ1-6	CASSLGGGNNSPLHF	TGCGCCAGCAGCTTGGGAGGGGGTAATAATTCACCCCTCCACTTT
TRBV5-5	TRBD1	-	TRBJ1-4	CASSLAGTGGVDEKLFF	TGTGCCAGCAGCTTGGCCGGGACAGGGGGCGTGGATGAAAAACTGTTTTTT
TRBV18	-	-	TRBJ1-6	CASSITESLNSPLHF	TGTGCCAGCTCGATCACAGAAAGCCTTAATTCACCCCTCCACTTT